This TCR beta chain was sequenced in a study of post-analysis software for immune sequencing data. The overall study: Included among the disease courses, which were recorded for the cohort, were relapsing-remitting, secondary progressive and progressive-relapsing multiple sclerosis. Study findings and constraints: Controls showed lower frequencies than patients for a few TRBV segments, and TRBV5-6, TRBV5-1 and TRBV20-1 were among these. Controls significantly exceeded multiple sclerosis patients in normalized Chao1 diversity.

The authors incorporated unique molecular identifiers into the TCR beta cDNA libraries. Input populations of roughly 0.85 to 11 million T cells gave rise to around 480,000 cDNA molecules. TCRdb reanalysed the PCR reads using MiXCR and keeps one entry per CDR3 protein. This sample yields around 710,000 distinct CDR3 sequences, of which 46% are seen a single time; roughly 4.5% belongs to the top ten. With respect to this clonotype: The target antigen is unknown.

The CDR3 is made up of 16 amino acids. The germline V gene has CDR1 MRHNA and CDR2 SNTAGT. V trimming: 7 bases; J trimming: 0 bases; junction bases outside the gene matches: 8. This rearrangement joins TRBV6-4 to TRBJ2-7; 11 bases map to TRBD1. Sequenced input: blood. This TCR came from a girl aged 10-17 years with multiple sclerosis. The CDR3 spells CASIGQGARSSYEQYF. CDR3 coding DNA: TGTGCCAGCATTGGACAGGGGGCAAGGAGCTCCTACGAGCAGTACTTC.